The sequence of this T cell receptor (beta chain) was determined in a study of blood T cell repertoires in COVID-19. Study summary: The cDNA or gDNA used as material had been derived from T cells, B-cell-depleted T cells, or PBMCs.

Trimming pared 2 bases from V and 0 bases from J, leaving 8 bases between. Germline CDR1 is SGHTA and CDR2 is FQGNSA. The length of the CDR3 is 15 residues. Original methodology: Amplification from reference gene primers served as the basis for estimated nucleated cell counts. Measured with immunoSEQ multiplex PCR; TCRdb has only the in-frame clones, and not every one. Clonal size and the V and J genes are those of that table, whereas D and trimming came from the DNA. The sample lists about 160,000 clones, over 85% occurring once. Sequencing used peripheral blood. The TCR comes from a woman aged 45-59 years with acute or convalescent COVID-19. This chain links TRBV7-2 with TRBJ1-3, with D possibly TRBD1 on 5 matching bases. CDR3 sequence (DNA): TGTGCCAGCAGCTTATCCGGGGGCTCTGGAAACACCATATATTTT. Encoded protein: CASSLSGGSGNTIYF.